Following are 2 T cell receptor beta chains from one sample sequenced in a study of T cells after yellow fever vaccination. TCRdb processed the 5' RACE reads anew with MiXCR; each CDR3 protein has one entry. Of 150,000 to 200,000 distinct CDR3 sequences detected, approximately 11% appear once; the ten largest clones hold 35% to 40%. The material was CD8+ T cells sorted from PBMCs, obtained 15 days after the yellow fever booster vaccination. The receptors were sampled from a man aged 18 to 35 who received the YFV17D yellow fever vaccine.

This clonotype turned up a few times. J is TRBJ2-1 and V is TRBV7-9, with D perhaps TRBD1 (6 bases). CDR3 size: 16 residues. The germline CDR1 and CDR2 sequences are SEHNR and FQNEAQ (reference sequence). Trimming left V 6 bases short and J 5 bases short, with 20 bases between. The CDR3 is CASRNPEGEKHNEQFF. In nucleotides, the CDR3 is TGTGCCAGCAGAAACCCCGAGGGGGAAAAACACAATGAGCAGTTCTTC. Based on the CDR3 plus reference TRBV7-9 and TRBJ2-1, the full variable domain is DTGVSQNPRHKITKRGQNVTFRCDPISEHNRLYWYRQTLGQGPEFLTYFQNEAQLEKSRLLSDRFSAERPKGSFSTLEIQRTEQGDSAMYLCASRNPEGEKHNEQFFGPGTRLTVL.

This clonotype was counted a few times. V gene TRBV27 combines with J gene TRBJ1-5; 7 bases map to TRBD1. The CDR3 is made up of 15 amino acids. CDR1 is MNHEY, CDR2 SMNVEV, per germline (reference sequence). The V and J ends lost 6 bases and 0 bases, in that order; junction bases with no gene match: 5. CDR3 sequence: CASSVRGFSNQPQHF. The CDR3 nucleotides read TGTGCCAGCAGCGTCAGGGGGTTTAGCAATCAGCCCCAGCATTTT.